Listed here are 12 T cell receptor beta chains from one sample, sequenced in a study of blood T cell repertoires in COVID-19. Assay used: immunoSEQ multiplex PCR; TCRdb lists only in-frame clones, some missing. The sample lists about 150,000 clones, around 90% seen once, with around 5% in the top ten. Sequencing was carried out using peripheral blood. These receptors were taken from a human donor in a cohort sampled during active COVID-19.

The chain recombines TRBV2 with TRBJ1-3, with 10 bases that match TRBD1. CDR3 length: 18 residues. The germline gives CDR1 SNHLY, CDR2 FYNNEI. Germline trimming cut 6 bases from V and 2 bases from J; bases unmatched to any gene: 13. The CDR3 reads CASRRGQGKVNAGNTIYF. In DNA, the CDR3 is TGTGCCAGCAGGAGGGGACAGGGGAAGGTAAATGCTGGAAACACCATATATTTT. Full variable domain (outside the CDR3, taken from reference TRBV2 and TRBJ1-3): EPEVTQTPSHQVTQMGQEVILRCVPISNHLYFYWYRQILGQKVEFLVSFYNNEISEKSEIFDDQFSVERPDGSNFTLKIRSTKLEDSAMYFCASRRGQGKVNAGNTIYFGEGSWLTVV.

V usage is TRBV12-3 or TRBV12-4 and J usage is TRBJ1-2; no clear D gene. The CDR3 covers 13 residues. V gave up 6 bases and J gave up 2 bases, with 10 bases separating them. CDR3 coding DNA: TGTGCCAGCAGCCCCGCGAGGAACTATGGCTACACCTTC. Translation: CASSPARNYGYTF.

This clone has more than one count but fewer than ten. J is TRBJ1-5 and V is TRBV28; D may be TRBD1 (6 bases). From germline, CDR1 is MDHEN and CDR2 SYDVKM. The CDR3 consists of 14 residues. Trimming took off 6 bases at V and 6 bases at J, with 15 bases between the two ends. CDR3 DNA: TGTGCCAGCAGGGGCGGGGGCACTGGTCAGCCCCAGCATTTT. Its translation: CASRGGGTGQPQHF.

This chain joins TRBV5-1 and TRBJ2-6; 7 nucleotides match TRBD1. Germline assignment: CDR1 SGHRS and CDR2 YFSETQ. The V and J ends lost 9 bases and 4 bases, in that order; junction bases with no gene match: 10. This CDR3 is built from 15 residues. CDR3 coding DNA: TGCGCCACCCGACAGGGCCCGGGAGGGGCCAACGTCCTGACTTTC. As protein: CATRQGPGGANVLTF.

The J gene is TRBJ2-3, the V gene TRBV11-3; 8 bases agree with TRBD2. The CDR3 runs to 14 residues. Losses at the gene ends were 7 bases for V and 1 base for J; bases not matched to a gene: 4. CDR1 SGHNT and CDR2 YENEEA come from the germline V gene. As DNA, the CDR3 is TGTGCCAGCACCGCACTAGCGGGCACAGATACGCAGTATTTT. Its protein product is CASTALAGTDTQYF.

The chain couples TRBV5-4 to TRBJ1-2; D is ambiguous. CDR3 length equals 13 residues. V was shortened by 2 bases and J by 4 bases, with 9 bases between the two germline ends. Germline assignment: CDR1 SGHNT and CDR2 YYREEE (reference sequence). The CDR3 DNA reads TGTGCCAGCAGCTTACGAACTCCCTATGGCTACACCTTC. Residues: CASSLRTPYGYTF.

The genes are TRBV15 and TRBJ2-2, with 11 bases that match TRBD1. Germline V gene data show CDR1 as LNHNV and CDR2 as YYDKDF (reference sequence). V was clipped by 3 bases and J by 6 bases; unmatched bases: 9. This CDR3 is built from 17 residues. This chain's CDR3 is CATSSRTGGLLAGELFF. The CDR3 DNA follows: TGTGCCACCAGCAGCCGGACAGGGGGCCTTCTGGCCGGGGAGCTGTTTTTT. Filled out from reference TRBV15 and TRBJ2-2, the complete variable domain reads DAMVIQNPRYQVTQFGKPVTLSCSQTLNHNVMYWYQQKSSQAPKLLFHYYDKDFNNEADTPDNFQSRRPNTSFCFLDIRSPGLGDTAMYLCATSSRTGGLLAGELFFGEGSRLTVL.

The chain combines TRBV28 with TRBJ1-5, with TRBD1 matching over 7 bases. This CDR3 region has 14 residues. The trim removed 7 bases at V and 10 bases at J, leaving 13 bases unmatched. From germline, CDR1 is MDHEN and CDR2 SYDVKM. The CDR3 protein is CASILNRGSIPQHF. Here the CDR3 DNA reads TGTGCCAGCATTCTAAACAGGGGCTCAATTCCCCAGCATTTT.

This chain links TRBV9 with TRBJ2-7; TRBD2 aligns across 8 bases. Germline CDR1 reads SGDLS; CDR2 reads YYNGEE. The ends lost 1 base at V and 7 bases at J; junction bases unmatched: 10. The CDR3 spans 15 residues. CDR3 DNA: TGTGCCAGCAGCGTATATGGGACTAGGTCTAGTGAGCAGTACTTC. It translates to CASSVYGTRSSEQYF.

The gene calls are TRBV12-3 or TRBV12-4 and TRBJ2-7; D gene unclear. V was trimmed by 4 bases and J by 2 bases, leaving 9 bases between them. This CDR3 is built from 13 residues. Here the CDR3 DNA reads TGTGCCAGCAGTTCCGGGTGGGCCTACGAGCAGTACTTC. Translated: CASSSGWAYEQYF.

This chain connects TRBV27 to TRBJ1-4; TRBD1 might be the D (6 bases). The CDR3 has 13 amino acids. Trimming pared 8 bases from V and 8 bases from J, leaving 15 bases between. Germline V CDR1 and CDR2: MNHEY, SMNVEV (reference sequence). CDR3 residues: CASCGGAGEKLFF. The DNA of the CDR3 is TGTGCCAGCTGTGGGGGGGCAGGGGAAAAACTGTTTTTT.

J is TRBJ2-7 and V is TRBV11-2, with TRBD2 identical over 7 bases. Germline assignment: CDR1 SGHAT and CDR2 FQNNGV. CDR3 length equals 17 residues. V lost 5 bases and J lost 0; bases outside the gene matches: 13. Here the CDR3 DNA reads TGTGCCAGCAGCCTGTTCACGACTAGCATGAGCTCCTACGAGCAGTACTTC. Translation gives CASSLFTTSMSSYEQYF.